The clone carrying this TCR beta chain was seen ten or more times. Its target is not known. This sample's RNA came from whole unsorted tissue. Distant lung tissue was collected more than 3 cm away from the tumor edge. Newly diagnosed lung cancer patients had thoracic surgery in China, August–late 2014, without prior chemotherapy. The record originates from a study of tumor and adjacent non-tumor tissue in lung cancer. Background on the study: There were around eleven adenocarcinoma, a couple of squamous cell carcinoma and 1 small cell lung cancer cases.

TCRbeta libraries were built with three rounds of nested PCR, modified from ARM-PCR. TCRdb ran MiXCR on the multiplex PCR reads and lists one entry per CDR3 protein. The data contain 50,000 to 70,000 distinct CDR3 sequences, roughly 60% of them singletons. CDR3 length: 15 amino acids. V dropped 8 bases and J dropped 4; count of bases not matched to a gene: 7. Findings and caveats of the study: Significantly higher TCR diversity was found in tumor than normal lung. Top 100 clones took a larger repertoire share in normal lung.

The chain joins TRBV12-3 or TRBV12-4 to TRBJ1-3; 11 bases are a match to TRBD1. This TCR was recovered from a man in his sixties or seventies with non-small cell lung cancer. The sequenced sample was distant non-tumor lung tissue. CDR3: CASGGQGVSGNTIYF. The CDR3 coding sequence is TGTGCCAGCGGGGGACAGGGGGTATCAGGAAACACCATATATTTT.